This T cell receptor (beta chain) emerged from a study of shared clonotypes between healthy human individuals. TCRdb's table, derived via immunoSEQ multiplex PCR, lists solely in-frame clones and lacks some. This table has 1.5 million to 2.5 million clones, about 94% appearing once. Naive CD8 cells comprised CD45RO-negative, CCR7-positively selected cells, excluding terminally differentiated effector memory CD45RA+ cells. The CDR3 spans 12 residues. Germline V gene sequence: CDR1 SGHDT, CDR2 YYEEEE. Trimming stripped 3 bases from V and 6 bases from J, with 9 bases between. Specimen: naive CD8+ T cells sorted from blood. The chain has TRBV5-6 and TRBJ1-1; D not certain. The TCR sequence derives from a man younger than 30 in good health. CDR3 in DNA: TGTGCCAGCAGCTATGGACGAGCTGAAGCTTTCTTT. Its protein is CASSYGRAEAFF.